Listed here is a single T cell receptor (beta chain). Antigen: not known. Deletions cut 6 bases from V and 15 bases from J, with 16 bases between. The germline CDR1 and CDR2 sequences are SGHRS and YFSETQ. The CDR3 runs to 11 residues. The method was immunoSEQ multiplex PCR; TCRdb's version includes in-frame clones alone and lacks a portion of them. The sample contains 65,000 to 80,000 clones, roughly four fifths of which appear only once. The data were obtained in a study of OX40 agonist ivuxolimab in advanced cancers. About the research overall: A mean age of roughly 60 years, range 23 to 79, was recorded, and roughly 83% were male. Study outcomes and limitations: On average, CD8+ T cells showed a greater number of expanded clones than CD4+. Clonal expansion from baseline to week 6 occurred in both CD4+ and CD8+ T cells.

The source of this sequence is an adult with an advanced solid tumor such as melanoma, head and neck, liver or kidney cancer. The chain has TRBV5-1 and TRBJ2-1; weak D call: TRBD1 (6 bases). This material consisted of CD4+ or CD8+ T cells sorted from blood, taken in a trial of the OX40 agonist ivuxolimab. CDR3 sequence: CASTIQGVLFF. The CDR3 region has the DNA TGCGCCAGCACCATACAGGGAGTACTGTTCTTC.